This is a list of T cell receptor beta chains from one sample in a study of early T cells in non-severe SARS-CoV-2 infection. TCRdb itself ran the 5' RACE reads through MiXCR, one entry per CDR3 protein. The data show about 52,000 distinct CDR3 sequences, about 11% seen once. The sequencing sample was made of whole blood. The receptors come from an adult who was a healthcare worker with PCR-confirmed SARS-CoV-2 infection or an uninfected control (not recorded which). The CDR3 runs from the conserved cysteine through the conserved F or W. D genes are given only for firm matches. Clone size appears in some rows only: once, few, many, or a class for an expanded clone.

CDR3: CASSLAPRIPSYNEQFF
DNA: TGTGCCAGCAGCTTAGCCCCCAGGATCCCCTCCTACAATGAGCAGTTCTTC
D: .
V: TRBV7-8
size: many
length: 17
J: TRBJ2-1

CDR3: CASSREGPHQPQHF
DNA: TGTGCCAGCAGCCGAGAGGGACCCCATCAGCCCCAGCATTTT
D: .
V: TRBV14
size: .
length: 14
J: TRBJ1-5